The 17 T cell receptor beta chains below were found in one sample sequenced in a study of CD4 T cells in relation to SARS-CoV-2 and coronaviruses. Here immunoSEQ multiplex PCR was the method, and the copy in TCRdb shows in-frame clones only, minus some. Seen here are roughly 20,000 clones, about 72% observed once, and the top ten hold 15% to 20%. Which antigens these TCRs recognize remains unknown. CD4+ T cells from unexposed donors were obtained before the COVID-19 pandemic (2011-2018). Isolation of CD4+ T cells took place after 10 days in culture. Sequences were obtained from CD4+ T cells from PBMCs, cultured in vitro. Receptor source: a human donor in good health.

This chain uses TRBV30 with TRBJ1-2; D gene unclear. Germline assignment: CDR1 GTSNPN and CDR2 SVGIG (reference sequence). V lost 1 base, J lost 5 bases, and 11 bases lay in between. This CDR3 is built from 13 residues. The CDR3 nucleotides read TGTGCCTGGAGTGGAAGTAGTCTTTATGGCTACACCTTC. Translated, it gives CAWSGSSLYGYTF.

Only one count was recorded for this clone. V usage is TRBV19 and J usage is TRBJ1-6; D is ambiguous. The V end was cut by 0 bases, the J end by 10 bases, with 13 bases between. The germline CDR1 and CDR2 sequences are LNHDA and SQIVND (reference sequence). This CDR3 is 15 amino acids long. CDR3 in DNA: TGTGCCAGTAGTATAGATTTTGGCAAGCAATCACCCCTCCACTTT. It is translated as CASSIDFGKQSPLHF.

The table lists this clone with a count of one. The chain employs TRBV19 and TRBJ2-2; D is ambiguous. Per the germline V gene, CDR1 is LNHDA and CDR2 is SQIVND (reference sequence). The CDR3 covers 11 residues. The V and J ends lost 5 bases and 8 bases respectively, with 6 bases between them. The CDR3 is CASSRAGELFF. The CDR3 DNA is TGTGCCAGTAGTCGGGCTGGGGAGCTGTTTTTT.

The V call is TRBV12-1, the J call TRBJ2-2; TRBD2 was called by the table and not checked on the DNA. TRBV12-1 is a pseudogene. CDR3 length: 16 amino acids. CDR3 sequence (DNA): TGTGCCAGCAGCTTTCCCGCTAGCGGCGAACACCGGGAGCTGTTTTTT. Its protein is CASSFPASGEHRELFF.

The CDR3 region has the DNA TGTGCCAGTGACCGGAGAGACTACAATGAGCAGTTCTTC. Protein sequence: CASDRRDYNEQFF. The chain is built from TRBV6-5 and TRBJ2-1; D is undetermined. The CDR3 length is 13 residues. V was trimmed by 9 bases and J by 3 bases, leaving 12 bases between them. Germline CDR1 MNHEY, CDR2 SVGAGI.

The genes are TRBV5-4 and TRBJ2-3, with D tentatively TRBD2 (5 bases). Germline V gives CDR1 SGHNT, CDR2 YYREEE (reference sequence). The V and J ends lost 1 base and 2 bases respectively, with 11 bases between them. The CDR3 spans 15 residues. CDR3 bases: TGTGCCAGCAGCTTGTCGCTGGGAGACACAGATACGCAGTATTTT. It specifies CASSLSLGDTDTQYF.

This clone has just one count. This chain connects TRBV5-1 to TRBJ2-7; possibly TRBD2 for D (5 bases). Deletions cut 0 bases from V and 6 bases from J, with 10 bases between. The CDR3 spans 13 residues. In germline, CDR1 is SGHRS, CDR2 YFSETQ. The CDR3 protein is CASSLVLSGEQYF. The DNA of the CDR3 is TGCGCCAGCAGCTTGGTGCTCAGCGGCGAGCAGTACTTC.

This sequence joins TRBV19 and TRBJ1-5; tentative D call: TRBD1 (6 bases). CDR1 and CDR2 from the germline V gene are LNHDA and SQIVND (reference sequence). V was pared by 6 bases and J by 6 bases, with 12 bases between. CDR3 size: 13 residues. The CDR3 loop reads CASSIRDTQPQHF. The CDR3, as DNA: TGTGCCAGTAGCATCCGGGACACTCAGCCCCAGCATTTT.

The chain recombines TRBV14 with TRBJ2-7, with 8 bases aligning to TRBD2. The CDR3 consists of 15 residues. V shed 1 base, J shed 1 base, and the junction held 3 bases outside the gene matches. The germline V gene has CDR1 SGHDN and CDR2 FVKESK. The CDR3 bases are TGTGCCAGCAGCCAAGGCGGGGGGAAGTCCTACGAGCAGTACTTC. It yields the protein CASSQGGGKSYEQYF.

This clone occurred once. This chain connects TRBV29-1 to TRBJ2-1, with D possibly TRBD1 on 6 matching bases. The CDR3 is 12 amino acids. The V gene's germline CDR1 is SQVTM and CDR2 ANQGSEA. V gave up 6 bases and J gave up 6 bases, with 12 bases separating them. CDR3 coding DNA: TGCAGCGTCTTGGACAGTTCCAATGAGCAGTTCTTC. This gives the protein CSVLDSSNEQFF.

V and J are TRBV9 and TRBJ2-3; D might be TRBD2 (6 bases). This CDR3 region has 18 residues. V shed 0 bases and J shed 7 bases, with 24 bases lying between them. Germline CDR1 reads SGDLS; CDR2 reads YYNGEE. The CDR3 DNA reads as TGTGCCAGCAGCGTAGGAGCTAGCGATTTGCCGTTTTTTCATACGCAGTATTTT. It specifies CASSVGASDLPFFHTQYF. Complete variable domain (other parts from reference TRBV9 and TRBJ2-3): DSGVTQTPKHLITATGQRVTLRCSPRSGDLSVYWYQQSLDQGLQFLIQYYNGEERAKGNILERFSAQQFPDLHSELNLSSLELGDSALYFCASSVGASDLPFFHTQYFGPGTRLTVL.

This rearrangement joins TRBV9 to TRBJ2-5; TRBD1 might be the D (6 bases). Germline V gene data show CDR1 as SGDLS and CDR2 as YYNGEE. V dropped 4 bases and J dropped 3 bases, with 10 bases sitting between them. The CDR3 consists of 13 residues. The CDR3 DNA follows: TGTGCCAGCAGCTCAGGACAGAAAGAGACCCAGTACTTC. Translated, it gives CASSSGQKETQYF.

The rearrangement links TRBV6-5 to TRBJ2-5; tentatively, D is TRBD1 (8 bases). V dropped 5 bases and J dropped 7 bases, with 14 bases sitting between them. CDR3 length: 13 residues. In germline, CDR1 is MNHEY, CDR2 SVGAGI. The DNA of the CDR3 is TGTGCCAGCAGTAAGACAGGGGAGGGGACCCAGTACTTC. It is translated as CASSKTGEGTQYF.

A note on this clone: At one boundary the junction diverges from the germline segment, which might be a read error. The chain has TRBV19 and TRBJ2-1; the D is unclear. Germline lookup yields CDR1 LNHDA and CDR2 SQIVND (reference sequence). The CDR3 totals 12 residues. The CDR3 DNA reads as TGTGCCAGTAGTATCTCCGACAATGAGCAGTTCTTC. It is translated as CASSISDNEQFF.

The sample holds one count of this clone. The chain links TRBV27 to TRBJ2-1; no clear D. V lost 8 bases, J lost 4 bases, and 12 bases lay in between. The CDR3 runs to 13 residues. CDR1 is MNHEY, CDR2 SMNVEV, per germline (reference sequence). CDR3 loop: CASSYQAYNEQFF. CDR3 in DNA: TGTGCCAGCTCGTACCAGGCTTACAATGAGCAGTTCTTC.

V usage is TRBV18 and J usage is TRBJ2-2, with 9 bases matching TRBD1. With V trimmed by 0 bases and J by 5 bases, 4 bases remained unmatched. This CDR3 region has 16 residues. CDR1 is KGHSH, CDR2 LQKENI, per germline. CDR3 protein: CASSPPETGGTGELFF. The CDR3 coding sequence is TGTGCCAGCTCACCACCGGAGACAGGGGGGACCGGGGAGCTGTTTTTT.

The DNA of the CDR3 is TGCAGTGCTAGTATAACCACAGATACGCAGTATTTT. This encodes CSASITTDTQYF. The rearrangement links TRBV20-1 to TRBJ2-3; D is unclear. The CDR3 length is 12 residues. Trimming shortened V by 3 bases and J by 2 bases, and 6 bases separated the two germline ends. CDR1 is DFQATT, CDR2 SNEGSKA, per germline (reference sequence).